The T cell receptor beta chain under discussion was sequenced for a study of beta chain features in type 1 diabetes. Whole-study findings and limits: Shortening that was moderate but significant affected the TCRB CDR3s of Type 1 diabetes patients in all four CD4+ subsets. Patients and controls would share equally any PCR tilt toward shorter templates.

Notes on this clone: The antigen remains undetermined.

Expressed TCRB transcripts were sequenced, since all the RNA that had been isolated was reverse transcribed. Assay used: immunoSEQ multiplex PCR; TCRdb lists only in-frame clones, some missing. The sample consists of around 180,000 clones, 6.5% to 9.5% of them appearing once. The V end was cut by 0 bases, the J end by 0 bases, with 13 bases between. This CDR3 has 17 amino acids. Germline-derived CDR1 and CDR2 are SGHRS and YFSETQ. The authors sorted CD4+ naive, central memory, regulatory and stem cell-like memory cells via CD45RO/CCR7/CD25/CD127/CD95/CD27. The source is a woman between 40 and 55 years old with type 1 diabetes. The sequenced material came from central memory CD4+ T cells from blood. This rearrangement joins TRBV5-1 to TRBJ1-3, with a weak D call TRBD1 (5 bases). This chain's CDR3 is CASSLELQGSSGNTIYF. The CDR3 nucleotides read TGCGCCAGCAGCTTGGAACTTCAGGGAAGCTCTGGAAACACCATATATTTT. Full variable domain (missing parts from reference TRBV5-1 and TRBJ1-3): KAGVTQTPRYLIKTRGQQVTLSCSPISGHRSVSWYQQTPGQGLQFLFEYFSETQRNKGNFPGRFSGRQFSNSRSEMNVSTLELGDSALYLCASSLELQGSSGNTIYFGEGSWLTVV.